The rows below give T cell receptor beta chains drawn from one sample of a study of PD-1 blockade in classical Hodgkin lymphoma. Clones were read by immunoSEQ multiplex PCR, and TCRdb kept only the in-frame ones, dropping some. Seen here are tens of thousands of clones, about nine tenths observed once, and the top ten hold approximately 22%. The input for sequencing was peripheral blood mononuclear cells (PBMCs), taken at baseline. The source is a human donor with classical Hodgkin lymphoma. The CDR3 runs from the conserved cysteine through the conserved F or W. D genes are given only for firm matches. Expanded clones get a size class; other rows say once, few or many, or leave the size out.

J,V,size,D,CDR3,DNA
TRBJ2-7,TRBV19,NA,TRBD1,CASSTNRGRGGEQYF,TGTGCCAGTAGTACCAACAGGGGGCGAGGAGGTGAGCAGTACTTC
TRBJ1-2,TRBV28,NA,NA,CASSSSPGGYGYTF,TGTGCCAGCAGTTCCTCCCCCGGGGGTTATGGCTACACCTTC
TRBJ1-1,TRBV13,NA,NA,CASSYVGGQGTEAFF,TGTGCCAGCAGCTATGTCGGGGGGCAGGGCACTGAAGCTTTCTTT
TRBJ2-6,TRBV6-6,NA,NA,CASSPGSGANVLTF,TGTGCCAGCAGTCCTGGCTCTGGGGCCAACGTCCTGACTTTC
TRBJ2-1,TRBV7-6,NA,NA,CASSSMGEQFF,TGTGCCAGCAGCTCGATGGGTGAGCAGTTCTTC
TRBJ2-3,TRBV30,NA,TRBD2,CAWSLLASSTDTQYF,TGTGCCTGGAGTCTACTAGCGAGTAGCACAGATACGCAGTATTTT
TRBJ2-7,TRBV4-1,NA,NA,CASSQELVPSGGEYEQYF,TGCGCCAGCAGCCAAGAGCTGGTCCCCAGCGGAGGGGAATACGAGCAGTACTTC
TRBJ2-7,TRBV2,NA,NA,CASTWAFSYEQYF,TGTGCCAGCACCTGGGCTTTCTCCTACGAGCAGTACTTC
TRBJ1-1,TRBV19,NA,NA,CASRSSGGKVPTEAFF,TGTGCCAGTAGATCCTCCGGGGGCAAGGTCCCCACTGAAGCTTTCTTT
TRBJ1-2,TRBV30,NA,NA,CAWIDRGDDGYTF,TGTGCCTGGATAGATCGGGGGGACGACGGCTACACCTTC
TRBJ1-2,TRBV27,NA,TRBD1,CASSSDRVSYGYTF,TGTGCCAGCAGTTCGGACAGGGTTTCCTATGGCTACACCTTC
TRBJ2-1,TRBV13,NA,NA,CASSSGLGDEQFF,TGTGCCAGCAGCTCAGGACTGGGCGATGAGCAGTTCTTC
TRBJ2-7,TRBV30,NA,NA,CARGQNSYEQYF,TGTGCCAGGGGACAAAATTCCTACGAGCAGTACTTC
TRBJ2-3,TRBV7-9,once,TRBD2,CASSLGTALAGSQYF,TGTGCCAGCAGCTTAGGGACCGCACTAGCGGGATCGCAGTATTTT
TRBJ2-2,TRBV5-6,few,NA,CASSLGGTNTGELFF,TGTGCCAGCAGCTTGGGCGGGACGAACACCGGGGAGCTGTTTTTT
TRBJ2-7,TRBV5-1,once,NA,CASSLEHEQYF,TGCGCCAGCAGCCTGGAGCACGAGCAGTACTTC
TRBJ2-2,TRBV18,once,NA,CASSPWGGELFF,TGTGCCAGCTCACCTTGGGGTGGGGAGCTGTTTTTT
TRBJ2-3,TRBV5-4,NA,NA,CASSPEGRHGSDTQYF,TGTGCCAGCAGCCCTGAGGGGCGACACGGCTCAGATACGCAGTATTTT
TRBJ1-1,TRBV27,NA,TRBD1,CASSPRTGTGAVTFF,TGTGCCAGCAGTCCACGAACCGGGACAGGGGCGGTGACTTTCTTT
TRBJ1-1,TRBV18,NA,TRBD1,CASSQEAGQGSEAFF,TGTGCCAGCTCACAGGAAGCGGGACAGGGGTCTGAAGCTTTCTTT
TRBJ1-2,TRBV13,NA,TRBD1,CASSTGDYGYTF,TGTGCCAGCAGCACAGGGGACTATGGCTACACCTTC
TRBJ1-5,TRBV6-1,NA,TRBD1,CASSEYGQGRYIQPQHF,TGTGCCAGCAGTGAATACGGACAGGGAAGATACATTCAGCCCCAGCATTTT
TRBJ1-1,TRBV28,NA,TRBD1,CASSSPGTGDPVAFF,TGTGCCAGCAGTTCCCCCGGGACAGGAGACCCTGTAGCTTTCTTT
TRBJ1-2,TRBV6-4,NA,NA,CASSDGGNYGYTF,TGTGCCAGCAGTGACGGGGGGAACTATGGCTACACCTTC
TRBJ2-2,TRBV5-5,NA,NA,CASSWEFSGELFF,TGTGCCAGCAGCTGGGAGTTTAGTGGGGAGCTGTTTTTT
TRBJ2-1,TRBV7-2,once,NA,CASSSQGISYNEQFF,TGTGCCAGCAGCTCACAGGGAATCTCCTACAATGAGCAGTTCTTC
TRBJ2-7,TRBV7-6,NA,NA,CASSPATGRVSYEQYF,TGTGCCAGCAGCCCAGCAACAGGCCGAGTTTCCTACGAGCAGTACTTC
TRBJ2-7,TRBV19,NA,TRBD2,CASSPGLVVYEQYF,TGTGCCAGTAGCCCCGGACTAGTGGTGTACGAGCAGTACTTC
TRBJ2-2,TRBV29-1,once,TRBD1,CSVELRDRGLTGELFF,TGCAGCGTTGAACTCCGGGACAGGGGGCTGACCGGGGAGCTGTTTTTT
TRBJ2-7,TRBV18,NA,TRBD2,CASSRLAGGNEQYF,TGTGCCAGCTCACGTCTAGCGGGAGGTAACGAGCAGTACTTC
TRBJ1-5,TRBV30,NA,NA,CASSLQSNQPQHF,TGTGCCAGTAGCCTTCAAAGCAATCAGCCCCAGCATTTT
TRBJ2-3,TRBV18,NA,NA,CASSPLPGTDTQYF,TGTGCCAGCTCACCACTCCCAGGGACAGATACGCAGTATTTT
TRBJ2-1,TRBV5-1,NA,TRBD2,CASSLIGRMGNEQFF,TGCGCCAGCAGCTTGATCGGGAGGATGGGTAATGAGCAGTTCTTC
TRBJ1-4,TRBV9,NA,NA,CASSVGSGEEKLFF,TGTGCCAGCAGCGTAGGATCGGGTGAGGAAAAACTGTTTTTT
TRBJ2-7,TRBV18,NA,TRBD1,CASSRLAGQGRKNEQYF,TGTGCCAGCTCACGTTTGGCGGGACAGGGGAGGAAGAACGAGCAGTACTTC
TRBJ2-2,TRBV5-1,few,NA,CASRSQGANTGELFF,TGCGCCAGCAGGTCGCAGGGAGCGAACACCGGGGAGCTGTTTTTT
TRBJ2-7,TRBV28,NA,NA,CASSLFGQGGYEQYF,TGTGCCAGCAGTTTATTCGGGCAGGGGGGGTACGAGCAGTACTTC
TRBJ2-7,TRBV7-6,NA,TRBD2,CASSAGTNPYEQYF,TGTGCCAGCAGCGCCGGGACTAACCCCTACGAGCAGTACTTC
TRBJ2-7,TRBV10-2,once,NA,CASNAYSQTYEQYF,TGCGCCAGCAACGCCTACAGTCAAACCTACGAGCAGTACTTC
TRBJ2-6,TRBV5-6,NA,NA,CASSSLPGANVLTF,TGTGCCAGCAGCTCTTTACCTGGGGCCAACGTCCTGACTTTC
TRBJ2-3,TRBV2,NA,NA,CASSVGDPAPQYF,TGTGCCAGCAGTGTAGGGGACCCCGCGCCGCAGTATTTT
TRBJ1-5,TRBV28,NA,TRBD1,CASSTGQKEIQPQHF,TGTGCCAGCAGCACGGGACAGAAGGAAATCCAGCCCCAGCATTTT
TRBJ1-2,TRBV2,NA,NA,CASSGQLEGYTF,TGTGCCAGCAGTGGACAGCTGGAGGGCTACACCTTC
TRBJ2-7,TRBV5-6,NA,NA,CASSGGPSTYEQYF,TGTGCCAGCAGCGGGGGACCGAGCACCTACGAGCAGTACTTC
TRBJ2-5,TRBV30,NA,TRBD2,CAWSPGWTSGKRETQYF,TGTGCCTGGAGTCCGGGGTGGACTAGCGGGAAGAGAGAGACCCAGTACTTC